This T cell receptor beta chain is drawn from a study of blood T cell repertoires in COVID-19. Study information: Sites across the United States, Italy and Spain contributed samples from acute and convalescent COVID-19. T cells, B-cell-depleted T cells, or PBMCs provided the cDNA or gDNA that served as material.

As originally analysed: Amplification from reference gene primers served as the basis for estimated nucleated cell counts. This table comes from immunoSEQ multiplex PCR, and its TCRdb copy is limited to in-frame clones, with some not included. V and J calls plus clone size are reproduced from that table; the DNA served to infer D and trimming. The table has approximately 210,000 clones, less than 90% seen once. CDR3 length equals 13 residues. V lost 0 bases and J lost 12; bases outside the gene matches: 5. Germline V gives CDR1 LGHNA, CDR2 YSLEER. There are a few counts of this clone. The sequence came from a man in his 70s with acute or convalescent COVID-19. The chain joins TRBV4-3 to TRBJ2-1, with 7 bases aligning to TRBD2. Sequenced sample: peripheral blood. The CDR3 loop reads CASSQDRREPQFF. The CDR3 DNA reads as TGCGCCAGCAGCCAAGACCGGCGGGAGCCGCAGTTCTTC.